This T cell receptor beta chain was identified during a study of OX40 agonist ivuxolimab in advanced cancers. Background on the study: Ivuxolimab, an agonist antibody against OX40 (CD134), was given to patients. Whole-study results and caveats: People who partly responded at 0.1-3.0 mg/kg had some of the least clonal expansion seen.

With regard to this clone: Its antigen is undetermined.

The CDR3 length is 14 residues. The J segment lost 7 bases and the V segment lost 11 bases, leaving 11 bases of the junction unmatched. Germline V gene lookup returns CDR1 LNHDA and CDR2 SQIVND (reference sequence). Baseline was the first blood sampling point, followed by cycle 4 day 1 and cycle 7 day 1. Sequenced by immunoSEQ multiplex PCR; TCRdb stores in-frame clones only, minus some. The data show tens of thousands of clones, with around 88% seen just once and around 0.61% held by the top ten. The sample here was CD4+ or CD8+ T cells sorted from blood, taken in a trial of the OX40 agonist ivuxolimab. J is TRBJ2-5 and V is TRBV19, with 12 nucleotides matching TRBD2. The TCR originated in an adult with an advanced solid tumor such as melanoma, head and neck, liver or kidney cancer. CDR3 in DNA: TGTGCCTGCAGGACTAGCGGGATCGGGGGGACCCAGTACTTC. This encodes CACRTSGIGGTQYF.